The 22 T cell receptor beta chains listed next were all sequenced from one sample in a study of post-analysis software for immune sequencing data. Findings of the study overall: There were roughly five TRBV segments more frequent in patients than controls, and TRBV5-6, TRBV5-1 and TRBV20-1 were among them.

Their cognate antigens are unknown. Included in the TCR beta cDNA libraries were unique molecular identifiers. TCRdb used MiXCR to reprocess the PCR reads, holding one entry per CDR3 protein. In the table there are under 900,000 distinct CDR3 sequences, around 50% of which are singletons. Material for sequencing was blood. These receptors all stem from a girl aged 5-17 years with multiple sclerosis.

The chain couples TRBV29-1 to TRBJ2-4, with 7 bases aligning to TRBD2. The CDR3 spans 17 residues. The J segment lost 0 bases and the V segment lost 3 bases, leaving 11 bases of the junction unmatched. In germline, CDR1 is SQVTM, CDR2 ANQGSEA. The CDR3 nucleotides read TGCAGCGTTGAGGGGACCCGGCGGGGGTTAGCCAAAAACATTCAGTACTTC. Amino acid sequence: CSVEGTRRGLAKNIQYF.

Concerning this clonotype itself: The junction does not match germline at one end; this may be a read error. The gene calls are TRBV29-1 and TRBJ1-1; TRBD1 might be the D (5 bases). The CDR3 has 12 amino acids. In germline, CDR1 is SQVTM, CDR2 ANQGSEA. In nucleotides, the CDR3 is TGCAGCGTGGGGGGAGGGAACGCTGAAGCTTTCTTT. Its protein product is CSVGGGNAEAFF. Variable domain in full (rest from reference TRBV29-1 and TRBJ1-1): SAVISQKPSRDICQRGTSLTIQCQVDSQVTMMFWYRQQPGQSLTLIATANQGSEATYESGFVIDKFPISRPNLTFSTLTVSNMSPEDSSIYLCSVGGGNAEAFFGQGTRLTVV.

Here the CDR3 reads CASSTSGGTYNEQFF. CDR3 in DNA: TGCGCCAGCAGTACTAGCGGGGGGACTTACAATGAGCAGTTCTTC. J is TRBJ2-1 and V is TRBV5-1; 12 positions agree with TRBD2. Germline loops: CDR1 SGHRS, CDR2 YFSETQ. V was pared by 5 bases and J by 4 bases, with 4 bases of the junction left unmatched. CDR3 length: 15 amino acids.

The J gene is TRBJ2-1, the V gene TRBV15; D is ambiguous. The J call may be in error: the DNA end matches TRBJ2-7 better. The CDR3 is 15 residues long. CDR1 is LNHNV, CDR2 YYDKDF, per germline (reference sequence). The CDR3 region is CATSRESEGLYEQYF. In DNA, the CDR3 is TGTGCCACCAGCAGAGAGAGTGAAGGATTATACGAGCAGTACTTC.

This CDR3 is CASHHPAGTRGEQYF. CDR3 bases: TGTGCCAGCCACCATCCCGCCGGGACAAGGGGAGAGCAGTACTTC. This rearrangement joins TRBV7-8 to TRBJ2-7; TRBD1 is a possible D gene (6 bases). Germline V gene sequence: CDR1 SGHVS, CDR2 FQNEAQ. The CDR3 length is 15 residues. V lost 8 bases to trimming and J lost 7 bases, with 24 bases between them.

This clonotype came up a few times. This chain joins TRBV5-1 and TRBJ2-7; tentatively, D is TRBD2 (7 bases). The CDR3 is 16 amino acids. Germline V lookup: CDR1 SGHRS, CDR2 YFSETQ. V shed 0 bases and J shed 5 bases, with 18 bases lying between them. CDR3 DNA sequence: TGCGCCAGCAGCTTGGAGTTCGTGGGCGGGGGCAACGAGCAGTACTTC. It encodes CASSLEFVGGGNEQYF. The whole variable domain, filled in from reference TRBV5-1 and TRBJ2-7, reads KAGVTQTPRYLIKTRGQQVTLSCSPISGHRSVSWYQQTPGQGLQFLFEYFSETQRNKGNFPGRFSGRQFSNSRSEMNVSTLELGDSALYLCASSLEFVGGGNEQYFGPGTRLTVT.

CDR3 sequence: CASSSGSTGTDTQYF. As DNA, the CDR3 is TGTGCCAGCAGCTCAGGGAGTACAGGGACGGATACGCAGTATTTT. The V and J genes are TRBV7-6 and TRBJ2-3; maybe TRBD1 (6 bases). This CDR3 contains 15 residues. Germline CDR1 reads SGHVS; CDR2 reads FNYEAQ. Trimming stripped 4 bases from V and 6 bases from J, with 17 bases between.

This clonotype occurred once. The rearrangement links TRBV14 to TRBJ1-6; D remains ambiguous. The CDR3 length is 14 residues. Germline V gives CDR1 SGHDN, CDR2 FVKESK. V dropped 8 bases and J dropped 6 bases, with 14 bases sitting between them. The CDR3 loop reads CASGFGSANSPLHF. CDR3 coding DNA: TGTGCCAGCGGCTTCGGCAGTGCTAATTCACCCCTCCACTTT.

This clonotype was observed a few times. The genes are TRBV7-9 and TRBJ1-1; tentative D call: TRBD1 (6 bases). The CDR3 runs 15 residues. CDR1 SEHNR and CDR2 FQNEAQ come from the germline V gene (reference sequence). V lost 7 bases and J lost 4, with 19 bases in between. The CDR3: CASNPGVNWVTEAFF. The CDR3 coding sequence is TGTGCCAGCAACCCAGGGGTAAATTGGGTCACTGAAGCTTTCTTT.

This chain uses TRBV7-2 with TRBJ2-5; 7 bases fit TRBD2. Losses at the gene ends were 2 bases for V and 2 bases for J; bases not matched to a gene: 2. The CDR3 is 14 residues long. CDR1 is SGHTA, CDR2 FQGNSA, per germline. CDR3 coding DNA: TGTGCCAGCAGCTTATGGCGGGAGCAAGAGACCCAGTACTTC. Amino acid sequence: CASSLWREQETQYF.

The chain joins TRBV19 to TRBJ1-1; TRBD1 matches at 9 bases. V gave up 11 bases and J gave up 4 bases; unmatched junction bases: 8. The CDR3 covers 13 residues. Looked up from germline, CDR1 is LNHDA and CDR2 is SQIVND (reference sequence). The CDR3 nucleotides read TGTGCCGCACAGGGGGCATTGGGCACTGAAGCTTTCTTT. It codes for CAAQGALGTEAFF.

Only a few counts were recorded for this clonotype. Written as DNA, the CDR3 is TGTGCCAGCAGCCAAGAAGGCAGGGGGTTGAGGAAACTGTTTTTT. It is translated as CASSQEGRGLRKLFF. The chain links TRBV14 to TRBJ1-4, with 7 bases fitting TRBD1. The V gene's germline CDR1 is SGHDN and CDR2 FVKESK. The CDR3 loop spans 15 amino acids. With V trimmed by 0 bases and J by 11 bases, 9 bases remained unmatched.

This clonotype was counted between two and nine times. CDR3 coding DNA: TGTGCCAGCAGCTTATCTCCGCTAGCGGGGGGGCGCTCTGGGGCCAACGTCCTGACTTTC. Residues: CASSLSPLAGGRSGANVLTF. V usage is TRBV7-3 and J usage is TRBJ2-6, with 12 positions matching TRBD2. This CDR3 region has 20 residues. Per germline, CDR1 SGHTA and CDR2 FQGTGA. J gave up 0 bases and V 2 bases, and 8 bases lay outside the gene matches. Based on the CDR3 plus reference TRBV7-3 and TRBJ2-6, the full variable domain is GAGVSQTPSNKVTEKGKYVELRCDPISGHTALYWYRQSLGQGPEFLIYFQGTGAADDSGLPNDRFFAVRPEGSVSTLKIQRTERGDSAVYLCASSLSPLAGGRSGANVLTFGAGSRLTVL.

The J gene is TRBJ2-1, the V gene TRBV29-1; 8 bases agree with TRBD2. The germline gives CDR1 SQVTM, CDR2 ANQGSEA. This CDR3 has 15 residues. V lost 4 bases and J lost 2; bases outside the gene matches: 7. CDR3 in DNA: TGCAGCGTTGTGGGGGGGCGGGAGGCCTACAATGAGCAGTTCTTC. Protein product: CSVVGGREAYNEQFF.

The genes are TRBV6-1 and TRBJ2-3, with 8 positions matching TRBD2. Per the germline V gene, CDR1 is MNHNS and CDR2 is SASEGT. The CDR3 extends over 16 amino acids. Trimming cost V 4 bases and J 2 bases; bases outside gene matches: 8. The CDR3 nucleotides read TGTGCCAGCAGTGGGACTAGCTCTCGTCTCACAGATACGCAGTATTTT. Protein sequence: CASSGTSSRLTDTQYF.

This chain links TRBV18 with TRBJ2-5; either TRBD1 or TRBD2 may fit D (5 bases each). The J call may be faulty, since TRBJ2-7 better matches the DNA end. The length of the CDR3 is 14 residues. Germline CDR1 is KGHSH and CDR2 is LQKENI. The CDR3 reads CASSSGTGNVEQYF. DNA of the CDR3: TGTGCCAGCTCATCCGGGACGGGTAACGTCGAGCAGTACTTC.

Regarding this clonotype: The junction shows a germline mismatch at one end, possibly a read error. V usage is TRBV5-1 and J usage is TRBJ2-7, with 9 bases lining up with TRBD2. The CDR3 sequence is 15 residues long. Germline CDR1 SGHRS, CDR2 YFSETQ. In DNA form, the CDR3 reads TGCGCCAACAGCGACCTAGCGGGGAGATACTACGAGCAGTACTTC. Residues: CANSDLAGRYYEQYF.

CDR3 loop: CASNTQPSGSSYNEQFF. The CDR3 coding sequence is TGTGCCAGCAACACTCAGCCTAGCGGTAGCTCCTACAATGAGCAGTTCTTC. The chain links TRBV9 to TRBJ2-1; TRBD2 aligns across 7 bases. The germline V gene has CDR1 SGDLS and CDR2 YYNGEE. The J segment lost 0 bases and the V segment lost 6 bases, leaving 12 bases of the junction unmatched. This CDR3 has 17 residues.

The chain recombines TRBV29-1 with TRBJ2-1; 9 bases fit TRBD1. V gave up 2 bases and J gave up 4 bases; unmatched junction bases: 6. The germline CDR1 and CDR2 sequences are SQVTM and ANQGSEA. This CDR3 comprises 15 residues. The CDR3 sequence: CSVETGGDWYNEQFF. CDR3 nucleotides: TGCAGCGTTGAAACAGGGGGCGATTGGTACAATGAGCAGTTCTTC.

This chain uses TRBV20-1 with TRBJ2-3; the match to TRBD2 covers 7 bases. J gave up 5 bases and V 6 bases, and 11 bases lay outside the gene matches. The CDR3 is made up of 14 amino acids. Germline values: CDR1 DFQATT, CDR2 SNEGSKA (reference sequence). The CDR3 is CSATLAGVKDTQYF. CDR3 bases: TGCAGTGCCACCCTGGCGGGAGTTAAAGATACGCAGTATTTT.

V and J are TRBV6-1 and TRBJ2-1, with TRBD1 matching 9 bases. The germline gives CDR1 MNHNS, CDR2 SASEGT. With V trimmed by 6 bases and J by 9 bases, 6 bases remained unmatched. The CDR3 extends over 13 amino acids. The DNA of the CDR3 is TGTGCCAGCAGGAGGGACAGGGCTGGTGAGCAGTTCTTC. Protein: CASRRDRAGEQFF.

The chain's CDR3 is CASSQVRTRQPQHF. CDR3 bases: TGCGCCAGCAGCCAAGTGAGAACGAGGCAGCCCCAGCATTTT. This chain uses TRBV4-1 with TRBJ1-5; D call uncertain. Germline CDR1 reads MGHRA; CDR2 reads YSYEKL. V was cut by 1 base and J by 7 bases, with 11 bases left in between. This CDR3 has 14 amino acids.